Listed below are T cell receptor beta chains from one sample, sequenced in a study of shared clonotypes between healthy human individuals. Method: immunoSEQ multiplex PCR; TCRdb's copy keeps in-frame clones and lacks some. Seen here are about 2.1 million clones, around 93% observed once, and the top ten hold roughly 1.7%. The sequenced sample was naive CD8+ T cells from PBMCs. The receptors shown here come from a man aged 18-30 years in good health. Some clones in this sample may be carry-over from other donors' samples. Both conserved end residues are part of each CDR3. The D gene is left open where the match is weak. Clone size is given for some rows only: seen once, a few or many times, or a class if the clone is expanded.

abundance,v_gene,j_gene,d_gene,CDR3aa,CDR3nt
.,TRBV6-1,TRBJ1-3,.,CASSEIGGGQIGNTIYF,TGTGCCAGCAGTGAAATCGGAGGTGGGCAGATTGGAAACACCATATATTTT
.,TRBV27,TRBJ2-7,.,CASSDRDDVYEQYF,TGTGCCAGCAGCGACCGAGACGACGTCTACGAGCAGTACTTC
.,TRBV21-1,TRBJ2-7,.,CASSNLNPGAPGEQYF,TGTGCCAGCAGCAATTTAAATCCGGGAGCACCGGGCGAGCAGTACTTC
.,TRBV7-9,TRBJ2-2,.,CASSQSDASLGTGELFF,TGTGCCAGCAGCCAAAGTGACGCTAGTTTGGGTACCGGGGAGCTGTTTTTT
.,TRBV5-1,TRBJ2-7,TRBD2,CASSVKGGTSGTGSYEQYF,TGCGCCAGCAGCGTAAAAGGAGGGACTAGCGGGACTGGCTCCTACGAGCAGTACTTC
.,TRBV7-2,TRBJ1-5,.,CASSLRIGSNQPQHF,TGTGCCAGCAGCTTAAGGATCGGTAGCAATCAGCCCCAGCATTTT
.,TRBV28,TRBJ1-2,TRBD1,CASSSTGFDGGYTF,TGTGCCAGCAGCTCGACAGGGTTTGATGGTGGCTACACCTTC
.,TRBV4-1,TRBJ1-3,TRBD1,CASSLKGQGAGNTIYF,TGCGCCAGCAGCCTGAAGGGACAGGGGGCAGGAAACACCATATATTTT
.,TRBV30,TRBJ2-7,TRBD1,CAWRHGTAYEQYF,TGTGCCTGGAGACATGGGACAGCCTACGAGCAGTACTTC
.,TRBV9,TRBJ2-2,TRBD1,CASSVGGMTGELFF,TGTGCCAGCTCGGTAGGGGGCATGACCGGGGAGCTGTTTTTT
.,TRBV7-2,TRBJ2-1,.,CASSLAEERGYNEQFF,TGTGCCAGCAGCTTAGCGGAGGAGAGGGGCTACAATGAGCAGTTCTTC
.,TRBV7-9,TRBJ2-1,.,CASSQSRRASSYNEQFF,TGTGCCAGCAGCCAAAGTCGGCGGGCCTCCTCTTACAATGAGCAGTTCTTC
.,TRBV6-6,TRBJ1-5,.,CASSFDSNQPQHF,TGTGCCAGCAGTTTTGATAGCAATCAGCCCCAGCATTTT
.,TRBV9,TRBJ2-7,TRBD2,CASSPRSSGRPYEQYF,TGTGCCAGCAGCCCTCGCTCTAGCGGGAGACCCTACGAGCAGTACTTC
.,TRBV27,TRBJ2-2,.,CASSWRAGELFF,TGTGCCAGCAGCTGGAGGGCCGGGGAGCTGTTTTTT
.,TRBV11-1,TRBJ2-7,TRBD1,CASSKRQGSSYEQYF,TGTGCCAGCAGCAAACGACAGGGGAGTTCCTACGAGCAGTACTTC
.,TRBV9,TRBJ1-5,.,CASSETQANQPQHF,TGTGCCAGCAGCGAAACCCAGGCTAATCAGCCCCAGCATTTT
.,TRBV2,TRBJ2-7,.,CASSAPGVRYEQYF,TGTGCCAGCAGTGCGCCAGGGGTTAGGTACGAGCAGTACTTC
.,TRBV9,TRBJ2-7,TRBD1,CASSATGGLRPYEQYF,TGTGCCAGCAGCGCCACAGGGGGGTTAAGACCCTACGAGCAGTACTTC
.,TRBV28,TRBJ2-7,TRBD1,CASSTGTGQTSRSYEQYF,TGTGCCAGCAGTACCGGGACAGGTCAGACCAGCCGCTCCTACGAGCAGTACTTC
.,TRBV6-6,TRBJ2-7,.,CAGYTCYEQYF,.
.,TRBV4-2,TRBJ1-5,.,CASSQHSKNQPQHF,TGTGCCAGCAGCCAACACAGCAAAAATCAGCCCCAGCATTTT
.,TRBV4-1,TRBJ2-3,.,CASSQDRGTSTDTQYF,TGCGCCAGCAGCCAAGATCGGGGGACTAGCACAGATACGCAGTATTTT
.,TRBV4-1,TRBJ2-7,TRBD2,CASSQAGGRLAGFEQYF,TGCGCCAGCAGCCAAGCAGGTGGGCGACTAGCCGGTTTCGAGCAGTACTTC
few,TRBV5-1,TRBJ1-5,.,CASSLAGGETQPQHF,TGCGCCAGCAGCTTGGCCGGAGGGGAAACGCAGCCCCAGCATTTT
.,TRBV7-9,TRBJ2-2,.,CASSLGRQNTGELFF,TGTGCCAGCAGCTTAGGACGGCAGAACACCGGGGAGCTGTTTTTT
few,TRBV9,TRBJ1-1,TRBD1,CASSGYRGGTEAFF,TGTGCCAGCAGTGGATACAGGGGTGGCACTGAAGCTTTCTTT
.,TRBV5-1,TRBJ2-2,.,CASSPRRNTGELFF,TGCGCCAGCAGCCCCCGGAGGAACACCGGGGAGCTGTTTTTT
.,TRBV9,TRBJ2-1,.,CASSSPVDSESYNEQFF,TGTGCCAGCAGCTCCCCCGTGGATAGCGAGTCCTACAATGAGCAGTTCTTC
once,TRBV7-8,TRBJ2-7,TRBD1,CASRYRDSRWEQYF,TGTGCCAGCAGATATCGGGACAGCCGATGGGAGCAGTACTTC
.,TRBV27,TRBJ2-2,TRBD2,CASELSGRGTGELFF,TGTGCCAGCGAACTAAGCGGGAGAGGCACCGGGGAGCTGTTTTTT
.,TRBV27,TRBJ1-1,.,CASSFVGDTEAFF,TGTGCCAGCAGTTTTGTCGGGGACACTGAAGCTTTCTTT
.,TRBV27,TRBJ2-1,.,CASSLYGSASSYNEQFF,TGTGCCAGCAGCCTATATGGTAGCGCGAGCTCCTACAATGAGCAGTTCTTC
.,TRBV4-3,TRBJ2-7,.,CASSQGVRVSYEQYF,TGCGCCAGCAGCCAAGGGGTCAGGGTCTCCTACGAGCAGTACTTC
.,TRBV27,TRBJ2-5,.,CASSLLAGQETQYF,TGTGCCAGCAGTTTATTGGCAGGGCAAGAGACCCAGTACTTC
.,TRBV6-5,TRBJ1-1,.,CASSYSAELNTEAFF,TGTGCCAGCAGTTACTCGGCAGAGTTGAACACTGAAGCTTTCTTT